A single sample gave rise to the 17 T cell receptor beta chains below, sequenced in a study of identical twins. TCRdb reprocessed the 5' RACE reads with MiXCR, giving one entry per CDR3 protein. Among fewer than 250,000 distinct CDR3 sequences listed, approximately 6.8% were seen once. This sample was also put to use in a study of yellow fever vaccine responses in identical twins.

Sequenced material: CD8+ T cells sorted from blood. These receptors all stem from a young woman in good health.

This clonotype was seen at least ten times. This chain links TRBV25-1 with TRBJ2-1, with D unresolved. The CDR3 is 12 amino acids. Deletions cut 3 bases from V and 8 bases from J, with 8 bases between. CDR1 and CDR2 (germline): MGHDK, SYGVNS. CDR3 nucleotides: TGTGCCAGCAGTGAGCTACCCCATGAGCAGTTCTTC. Its translation: CASSELPHEQFF.

This chain links TRBV7-9 with TRBJ1-1; TRBD1 matches 8 bases. Germline V gene lookup returns CDR1 SEHNR and CDR2 FQNEAQ (reference sequence). There are 14 residues in the CDR3. Trimming removed 5 bases from V and 4 bases from J; junction bases left unmatched: 6. The CDR3 sequence: CASSGVQGVTEAFF. CDR3 DNA: TGTGCCAGCAGCGGCGTACAGGGGGTCACTGAAGCTTTCTTT.

This clonotype occurred many times. The V and J genes are TRBV12-3 or TRBV12-4 and TRBJ1-5; possibly TRBD1 for D (6 bases). Deletions cut 5 bases from V and 0 bases from J, with 14 bases between. The CDR3 consists of 16 residues. CDR3 protein: CASSPAGQFSNQPQHF. CDR3 in DNA: TGTGCCAGCAGTCCGGCCGGACAGTTTAGCAATCAGCCCCAGCATTTT.

There are a few counts of this clonotype. The CDR3 DNA reads TGTGCCATCAGTTCTTCTGGGACAGGGAGCAATCAGCCCCAGCATTTT. It codes for CAISSSGTGSNQPQHF. The chain links TRBV10-3 to TRBJ1-5; TRBD1 matches 9 bases. Trimming removed 5 bases from V and 1 base from J; junction bases left unmatched: 6. This CDR3 has 16 amino acids. The germline gives CDR1 ENHRY, CDR2 SYGVKD.

Many counts were recorded for this clonotype. V and J are TRBV3-1 and TRBJ1-5; tentative D call: TRBD1 (5 bases). Trimming took off 6 bases at V and 6 bases at J, with 15 bases between the two ends. The germline V gene has CDR1 LGHDT and CDR2 YNNKEL (reference sequence). The CDR3 has 14 amino acids. The chain's CDR3 is CASSYGQGSQPQHF. CDR3 DNA: TGTGCCAGCAGTTACGGACAAGGGTCTCAGCCCCAGCATTTT.

This clonotype was seen ten or more times. This rearrangement joins TRBV6-1 to TRBJ1-1, with TRBD1 matching over 7 bases. This CDR3 is built from 13 residues. J lost 3 bases, V lost 5 bases, and 3 bases had no gene match. CDR1 is MNHNS, CDR2 SASEGT, per germline. DNA for the CDR3: TGTGCCAGCAGTCCGGGACAGTACACTGAAGCTTTCTTT. It specifies CASSPGQYTEAFF.

The chain combines TRBV27 with TRBJ2-1, with 13 bases identical to TRBD2. This CDR3 has 18 residues. CDR1 is MNHEY and CDR2 is SMNVEV in the germline V gene (reference sequence). The V segment lost 5 bases and the J segment 2 bases; nucleotides outside the gene matches: 9. The CDR3 spells CASSPGTSGAVPYNEQFF. For the CDR3, the DNA is TGTGCCAGCAGTCCAGGGACTAGCGGGGCTGTTCCCTACAATGAGCAGTTCTTC.

This clonotype came up many times. The chain has TRBV6-4 and TRBJ2-3, with 11 nucleotides matching TRBD2. The CDR3 has 15 residues. The ends lost 8 bases at V and 4 bases at J; junction bases unmatched: 8. Per the germline V gene, CDR1 is MRHNA and CDR2 is SNTAGT. The CDR3: CASRPSSGGPDTQYF. The CDR3 DNA follows: TGTGCCAGCCGCCCGTCTAGCGGGGGGCCAGATACGCAGTATTTT.

This clonotype was counted only a few times. V usage is TRBV10-3 and J usage is TRBJ2-5; TRBD2 matches 13 bases. This CDR3 is built from 16 residues. Germline assignment: CDR1 ENHRY and CDR2 SYGVKD. V gave up 2 bases and J gave up 2 bases; unmatched junction bases: 2. The CDR3: CAISEGGLAGQETQYF. CDR3 coding DNA: TGTGCCATCAGTGAGGGGGGACTAGCGGGACAAGAGACCCAGTACTTC.

This clonotype was seen ten or more times. The V gene is TRBV5-6, the J gene TRBJ1-5; D unresolved. Per the germline V gene, CDR1 is SGHDT and CDR2 is YYEEEE. This CDR3 has 13 residues. V lost 0 bases and J lost 10, with 11 bases in between. The CDR3 spells CASSLGIFPPQHF. CDR3 coding DNA: TGTGCCAGCAGCTTGGGGATTTTTCCTCCCCAGCATTTT. The variable domain in full, with the rest retrieved from reference TRBV5-6 and TRBJ1-5, is DAGVTQSPTHLIKTRGQQVTLRCSPKSGHDTVSWYQQALGQGPQFIFQYYEEEERQRGNFPDRFSGHQFPNYSSELNVNALLLGDSALYLCASSLGIFPPQHFGDGTRLSIL.

This clonotype was observed many times. The chain combines TRBV6-5 with TRBJ2-1; D may be TRBD1 (6 bases). The CDR3 is made up of 15 amino acids. The V and J ends lost 0 bases and 8 bases respectively, with 14 bases between them. Germline CDR1 and CDR2: MNHEY and SVGAGI. CDR3 DNA: TGTGCCAGCAGTTACTCGGCAGGGGTCCACGATGAGCAGTTCTTC. Protein sequence: CASSYSAGVHDEQFF.

In this sample, this clonotype turned up a few times. The rearrangement joins TRBV27 to TRBJ2-1, with 7 bases identical to TRBD1. CDR1 MNHEY and CDR2 SMNVEV come from the germline V gene (reference sequence). V shed 6 bases, J shed 8 bases, and the junction held 13 bases outside the gene matches. The CDR3 is 15 amino acids. CDR3 sequence reads: CASSLGQPLRDEQFF. CDR3 in DNA: TGTGCCAGCAGCCTGGGACAGCCGCTTAGGGATGAGCAGTTCTTC.

There are many counts of this clonotype. J is TRBJ2-1 and V is TRBV11-3; D is undetermined. Between the trimmed V and J ends, which lost 4 bases and 3 bases, there was a span of 4 bases. The CDR3 is made up of 12 amino acids. From germline, CDR1 is SGHNT and CDR2 YENEEA. The CDR3 spells CASSSVYNEQFF. The CDR3 nucleotides are TGTGCCAGCAGCTCCGTCTACAATGAGCAGTTCTTC.

This rearrangement joins TRBV15 to TRBJ2-3, with 8 bases aligning to TRBD2. With 1 base clipped from V and 5 bases from J, the junction kept 8 bases outside the gene matches. Germline V gene data show CDR1 as LNHNV and CDR2 as YYDKDF (reference sequence). There are 16 residues in the CDR3. This CDR3 is CATSRVTGGGLDTQYF. The CDR3 DNA sequence: TGTGCCACCAGCAGAGTAACGGGAGGGGGTTTAGATACGCAGTATTTT.

This clonotype was seen many times. This rearrangement joins TRBV7-8 to TRBJ2-1; D may match TRBD1 or TRBD2 (5 bases each). The length of the CDR3 is 17 residues. With 4 bases removed from V and 3 bases from J, the gap between germline ends came to 19 bases. The germline gives CDR1 SGHVS, CDR2 FQNEAQ. In nucleotides, the CDR3 is TGTGCCAGCAGCTCTCCCGGGGCTAGTGGTGTCTACAATGAGCAGTTCTTC. This codes for CASSSPGASGVYNEQFF.

This clonotype turned up a few times. The genes are TRBV20-1 and TRBJ1-2; 9 positions agree with TRBD1. Trimming took 0 bases from V and 8 from J; bases not matched to a gene: 10. Germline CDR1 reads DFQATT; CDR2 reads SNEGSKA (reference sequence). The length of the CDR3 is 15 residues. The CDR3 DNA is TGCAGTGCTAGAGATCTGGTAACAGGGGGCGACGGCTACACCTTC. Translating it yields CSARDLVTGGDGYTF.

Many counts were recorded for this clonotype. V is TRBV9 and J is TRBJ2-7, with 15 bases identical to TRBD2. Germline-derived CDR1 and CDR2 are SGDLS and YYNGEE. This CDR3 has 16 residues. With V trimmed by 6 bases and J by 6 bases, 10 bases remained unmatched. The CDR3 loop is CASIDGTSGRSCEQYF. CDR3 sequence (DNA): TGTGCCAGCATCGATGGGACTAGCGGGAGGAGTTGCGAGCAGTACTTC. Full variable domain (missing parts from reference TRBV9 and TRBJ2-7): DSGVTQTPKHLITATGQRVTLRCSPRSGDLSVYWYQQSLDQGLQFLIQYYNGEERAKGNILERFSAQQFPDLHSELNLSSLELGDSALYFCASIDGTSGRSCEQYFGPGTRLTVT.